This T cell receptor beta chain was captured in a study of cytomegalovirus exposure and HLA in healthy donors. General study points: Presence/absence analyses assumed roughly uniform sequencing depth across donors, which may not hold.

The length of the CDR3 is 14 residues. Germline V CDR1 and CDR2: LGHNA, YSLEER. Trimming at V came to 4 bases and at J to 2 bases, leaving 4 bases not matched to a gene. The primer mix had 60 Vbeta and 13 Jbeta primers. Repertoires were generated with immunoSEQ multiplex PCR, while TCRdb's copy carries only in-frame clones and drops some. The sample holds approximately 84,000 clones, 78% seen once. To note about this clone: Its antigen is currently unknown.

The sequence was obtained from a male donor in good health and CMV-seropositive. V gene TRBV4-3 combines with J gene TRBJ2-7; TRBD1 aligns across 8 bases. Input material: PBMCs. Here the CDR3 reads CASSPGTGTYEQYF. DNA for the CDR3: TGCGCCAGCAGCCCCGGGACAGGAACCTACGAGCAGTACTTC.